The TCR beta chain described here comes from a study of early T cells in non-severe SARS-CoV-2 infection. Study observations and caveats: Missing private and CD4 specificities, VDJdb matching favored anti-spike CD8 responses.

A word on this clonotype: Its antigen remains unknown.

Trimming cost V 2 bases and J 5 bases, with 15 bases left between them. This CDR3 has 16 amino acids. Germline CDR1 reads MNHNS; CDR2 reads SASEGT. The TCR library protocol attached unique molecular identifiers to the individual cDNA molecules. TCRdb called the 5' RACE reads again in MiXCR, with one record for every CDR3 protein. The sample lists fewer than 130,000 distinct CDR3 sequences, roughly 12% occurring once. This chain uses TRBV6-1 with TRBJ1-4; maybe TRBD1 (6 bases). The sequence was obtained from an adult who was a healthcare worker with PCR-confirmed SARS-CoV-2 infection or an uninfected control (not recorded which). Sequencing used whole blood, obtained at baseline. The CDR3 coding sequence is TGTGCCAGCAGTGAAAATATTGGGAGGGGGAATGAAAAACTGTTTTTT. It specifies CASSENIGRGNEKLFF.